The TCR beta chain under discussion was sequenced for a study of CD8+CD57+ T cells in acquired aplastic anemia. Study as a whole: Sorted CD4+ plus CD8+ cells gave DNA averaging about 3.2 ug.

Patients selected for sequencing had displayed CD8+CD57+ cell expansion by flow cytometry. V was clipped by 5 bases and J by 0 bases, with 14 bases between them. This CDR3 region has 16 residues. Germline V gene data show CDR1 as SQVTM and CDR2 as ANQGSEA. Genomic DNA constituted the template upon which TCR beta VDJ and CDR3 profiling was performed. MiXCR, run by TCRdb on the reads, gives a single entry per CDR3 protein. The data contain over 150,000 distinct CDR3 sequences, roughly 60% of them singletons. This TCR derives from a human donor with aplastic anemia. Sequencing used sorted CD4+, CD8+, or CD8+CD57+ T cells (not recorded which) from PBMCs. The gene calls are TRBV29-1 and TRBJ2-6; D is unresolved. The CDR3 loop is CSVYDTRHSGANVLTF. In DNA, the CDR3 is TGCAGCGTTTACGACACTCGCCACTCTGGGGCCAACGTCCTGACTTTC.